This T cell receptor (beta chain) was documented in a study of identifying expanded T cells in peripheral blood. The study's findings and limits: Over about two and four weeks, about 15 and 19 clones changed, versus 1.2 between replicates. Approximately two-week clone count variance significantly increased as total template count grew.

Only in-frame clones appear in the TCRdb table, and some are missing; sequencing was by immunoSEQ multiplex PCR. The data show about 58,000 clones, about 92% seen once. CDR3 length: 18 residues. V was shortened by 6 bases and J by 0 bases, with 18 bases between the two germline ends. Germline assignment: CDR1 MNHNS and CDR2 SASEGT. Comments on this clone: Its antigen is not identified.

During the collection period, no donor immune events like infections were recorded. The clonotype was recovered from a person between 18 and 75 years old in good health. This rearrangement joins TRBV6-1 to TRBJ2-6, with TRBD1 as a possible D gene (6 bases). Material for sequencing was blood. CDR3: CASREQGRPFSGANVLTF. In DNA form, the CDR3 reads TGTGCCAGCAGAGAACAGGGCCGACCTTTCTCTGGGGCCAACGTCCTGACTTTC.